The text below deals with one TCR beta chain. Other DNA sequences in the same sample also yield this CDR3. Generated by immunoSEQ multiplex PCR, the TCRdb table keeps only in-frame clones and is missing some. The sample lists around 2,000,000 clones; roughly 95% were seen once. Per the germline V gene, CDR1 is SQVTM and CDR2 is ANQGSEA. Deletions cut 4 bases from V and 0 bases from J, with 9 bases between. The CDR3 spans 13 residues. The sample belongs to a study of shared clonotypes between healthy human individuals. Naive CD8 cells were CD45RO-negative, positively selected for CCR7, excluding terminally differentiated effector memory CD45RA+ cells.

Specimen: naive CD8+ T cells sorted from blood. V gene TRBV29-1 combines with J gene TRBJ1-1; tentatively, D is TRBD1 (6 bases). The sequence was collected from a man aged 18 to 29 in good health. The CDR3: CSVAGGLNTEAFF. The DNA of the CDR3 is TGCAGCGTTGCGGGGGGGCTGAACACTGAAGCTTTCTTT.